The 6 T cell receptor beta chains listed next were all sequenced from one sample in a study of T cell changes during pregnancy in multiple sclerosis. Assay used: immunoSEQ multiplex PCR; TCRdb lists only in-frame clones, some missing. The sample has about 33,000 clones; around 90% are singletons. Sample: CD4+ T cells from peripheral blood mononuclear cells, taken in the third trimester of pregnancy. These receptors were obtained from a female donor in good health, enrolled as a control in a pregnancy study.

The chain uses TRBV29-1 and TRBJ2-5; D is unclear. This CDR3 is 13 amino acids long. Looked up from germline, CDR1 is SQVTM and CDR2 is ANQGSEA. V lost 4 bases and J 2 bases, leaving 11 bases between the germline ends. The CDR3 region has the DNA TGCAGCGTTGGAACGGTGAGACAAGAGACCCAGTACTTC. Residues: CSVGTVRQETQYF.

The CDR3 sequence: CASSPRRLAADEQFF. The CDR3 DNA reads TGTGCCAGCAGTCCCCGTCGACTAGCGGCCGATGAGCAGTTCTTC. The chain uses TRBV2 and TRBJ2-1, with 9 bases lining up with TRBD2. J was trimmed by 8 bases and V by 5 bases; bases with no gene match: 10. The germline V gene has CDR1 SNHLY and CDR2 FYNNEI. The CDR3 totals 15 residues.

The rearrangement links TRBV7-9 to TRBJ1-5; TRBD1 agrees at 10 bases. The CDR3 is made up of 15 amino acids. Germline V gives CDR1 SEHNR, CDR2 FQNEAQ (reference sequence). The ends lost 1 base at V and 4 bases at J; junction bases unmatched: 1. This chain's CDR3 is CASSLEGQGNQPQHF. For the CDR3, the DNA is TGTGCCAGCAGCTTAGAGGGACAGGGGAATCAGCCCCAGCATTTT.

The chain combines TRBV15 with TRBJ2-1; TRBD2 agrees at 10 bases. From germline, CDR1 is LNHNV and CDR2 YYDKDF (reference sequence). J gave up 5 bases and V 6 bases, and 4 bases lay outside the gene matches. The CDR3 sequence is 14 residues long. The CDR3 sequence is CATSASGSNNEQFF. The CDR3 DNA follows: TGTGCCACCAGTGCTAGCGGGAGCAACAATGAGCAGTTCTTC.

This clone came up once. The genes are TRBV14 and TRBJ2-7, with D possibly TRBD2 on 6 matching bases. The CDR3 covers 14 residues. Germline CDR1 and CDR2: SGHDN and FVKESK. Trimming removed 1 base from V and 7 bases from J, with 14 bases in between. This CDR3 is CASSQGGGSLEQYF. The DNA for the CDR3 is TGTGCCAGCAGCCAAGGGGGAGGAAGTTTAGAGCAGTACTTC.

V and J are TRBV27 and TRBJ1-1, with D tentatively TRBD1 (5 bases). Germline loops: CDR1 MNHEY, CDR2 SMNVEV (reference sequence). Trimming removed 8 bases at V and 8 bases at J, with 21 bases between. The CDR3 spans 14 residues. The CDR3 loop reads CASRKNTGAIEAFF. As DNA, the CDR3 is TGTGCCAGCCGAAAAAACACTGGGGCCATCGAAGCTTTCTTT.